These T cell receptor beta chains were read from a single sample in a study of T cells expressing NK-cell markers. From the 5' RACE reads, TCRdb lists one entry per CDR3 protein and no DNA. This repertoire comprises around 470,000 distinct CDR3 sequences; its ten largest clones make up over 1.3%. The material sequenced was blood T cells: a sorted CD56 or NKG2C T cell subset, CD4+ or CD8+ T cells, or bulk PBMC T cells (not recorded which). Receptors were obtained from a woman aged 50 to 60 in good health. CDR3s include the opening cysteine and the closing phenylalanine or tryptophan. Each record gives: CDR3 protein, J gene, V gene.

CDR3: CASSPGDTDNQPQHF
J: TRBJ1-5
V: TRBV3-1

CDR3: CASSLSGRWSNYGYTF
J: TRBJ1-2
V: TRBV6-5

CDR3: CASSRPGQRLGYTF
J: TRBJ1-2
V: TRBV4-1

CDR3: CASSRGSQETQYF
J: TRBJ2-5
V: TRBV10-2

CDR3: CASSLVGFYNEQFF
J: TRBJ2-1
V: TRBV5-1

CDR3: CSVRIPLGDTGELFF
J: TRBJ2-2
V: TRBV29-1

CDR3: CSARAGLAGIQETQYF
J: TRBJ2-5
V: TRBV20-1

CDR3: CASSPMALYNEQFF
J: TRBJ2-1
V: TRBV11-3

CDR3: CASSVQGEGNQPQHF
J: TRBJ1-5
V: TRBV9

CDR3: CASSLPPGGAGTEAFF
J: TRBJ1-1
V: TRBV5-1